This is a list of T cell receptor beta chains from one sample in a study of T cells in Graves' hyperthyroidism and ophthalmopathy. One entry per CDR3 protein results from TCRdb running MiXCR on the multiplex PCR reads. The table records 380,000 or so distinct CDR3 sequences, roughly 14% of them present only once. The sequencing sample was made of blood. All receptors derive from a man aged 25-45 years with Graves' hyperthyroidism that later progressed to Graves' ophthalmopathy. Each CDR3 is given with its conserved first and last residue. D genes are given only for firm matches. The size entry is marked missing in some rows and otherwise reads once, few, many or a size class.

DNA: TGTGCCAGCAGGGACAGTAGGATCTACGAGCAGTACTTC
CDR3: CASRDSRIYEQYF
size: few
D: -
J: TRBJ2-7
V: TRBV6-1

DNA: TGTGCCAGCAGCTTGGCCGACAGGGGCGAAAAACTGTTTTTT
CDR3: CASSLADRGEKLFF
size: -
D: TRBD1
J: TRBJ1-4
V: TRBV5-8

DNA: TGTGCCAGCAGCACTCCAGGACTGCTCAATTATGGCTACACCTTC
CDR3: CASSTPGLLNYGYTF
size: many
D: -
J: TRBJ1-2
V: TRBV7-9

DNA: TGTGCCAGCAGTTATGCCTGGGACCAAGAGACCCAGTACTTC
CDR3: CASSYAWDQETQYF
size: few
D: -
J: TRBJ2-5
V: TRBV6-9

DNA: TGTGCCAGCAGTAGGTTTATGAACACTGAAGCTTTCTTT
CDR3: CASSRFMNTEAFF
size: few
D: -
J: TRBJ1-1
V: TRBV6-4

DNA: TGCAGTGCTAAGGGCGGGGGGGCCCCTGGCGGTGAGCAGTTCTTC
CDR3: CSAKGGGAPGGEQFF
size: many
D: TRBD2
J: TRBJ2-1
V: TRBV20-1

DNA: TGTGCCAGCAACTTACAAACTATAGCTAGCGGGCTTTTCTTC
CDR3: CASNLQTIASGLFF
size: -
D: TRBD2
J: TRBJ2-1
V: TRBV7-2

DNA: TGTGCCAGCAGGCGCAGGTATTCTAGCAATCAGCCCCAGCATTTT
CDR3: CASRRRYSSNQPQHF
size: many
D: -
J: TRBJ1-5
V: TRBV27

DNA: TGTGCCATAGGGGGACCCACTGAAGCTTTCTTT
CDR3: CAIGGPTEAFF
size: many
D: -
J: TRBJ1-1
V: TRBV6-1

DNA: TGTGCCATCAGTGAGATCCTAGCGGGGGGCACAGATACGCAGTATTTT
CDR3: CAISEILAGGTDTQYF
size: many
D: TRBD2
J: TRBJ2-3
V: TRBV10-3

DNA: TGTGCCAGCAGCCAAGAAATTTGGGGGCCCAACACCGGGGAGCTGTTTTTT
CDR3: CASSQEIWGPNTGELFF
size: few
D: -
J: TRBJ2-2
V: TRBV14

DNA: TGTGCCAGCAGCTTTAAGACAGGGAGCCTCACAGATACGCAGTATTTT
CDR3: CASSFKTGSLTDTQYF
size: many
D: TRBD1
J: TRBJ2-3
V: TRBV7-9

DNA: TGTGCCAGCAGCTTGGCTCCCGCGGGGTCGTCGGAAAAACTGTTTTTT
CDR3: CASSLAPAGSSEKLFF
size: once
D: -
J: TRBJ1-4
V: TRBV5-5

DNA: TGTGCCAGCTATATTCTGGGTGGGGCCAACGTCCTGACTTTC
CDR3: CASYILGGANVLTF
size: many
D: -
J: TRBJ2-6
V: TRBV5-8

DNA: TGTGCCAGCAGTTTAACAGGGTACACTGAAGCTTTCTTT
CDR3: CASSLTGYTEAFF
size: many
D: -
J: TRBJ1-1
V: TRBV28

DNA: TGCGCCAGCAGCCAAGAAGGGTGGAGCAATCAGCCCCAGCATTTT
CDR3: CASSQEGWSNQPQHF
size: -
D: -
J: TRBJ1-5
V: TRBV4-1

DNA: TGTGCCAGCATAGGAACGGGGGGGGTCACCGGGGAGCTGTTTTTT
CDR3: CASIGTGGVTGELFF
size: many
D: TRBD2
J: TRBJ2-2
V: TRBV2

DNA: TGCAGCGTTCTTTCTCCCGGGACTAGCACAGATACGCAGTATTTT
CDR3: CSVLSPGTSTDTQYF
size: many
D: -
J: TRBJ2-3
V: TRBV29-1

DNA: TGTGCCAGCAGCGCGACAGGGTGGAATTCACCCCTCCACTTT
CDR3: CASSATGWNSPLHF
size: few
D: TRBD1
J: TRBJ1-6
V: TRBV6-1

DNA: TGTGCCAGCAGCCCCGTACTAGCCTACAATGAGCAGTTCTTC
CDR3: CASSPVLAYNEQFF
size: many
D: -
J: TRBJ2-1
V: TRBV12-3/TRBV12-4

DNA: TGTGCCAGCAGTGAGGGACTAGCGGGGGCCTCCTACAATGAGCAGTTCTTC
CDR3: CASSEGLAGASYNEQFF
size: few
D: TRBD2
J: TRBJ2-1
V: TRBV10-1

DNA: TGTGCCAGCAGCCCTGGACAGAGCTCGGTCACAGATACGCAGTATTTT
CDR3: CASSPGQSSVTDTQYF
size: many
D: -
J: TRBJ2-3
V: TRBV7-9

DNA: TGTGCCAGCAGCCTGGCGCAGCAGTTCTTC
CDR3: CASSLAQQFF
size: once
D: -
J: TRBJ2-1
V: TRBV12-3/TRBV12-4

DNA: TGTGCCAGCAGCACGACCCCCGGGACAGGGGACAATGAGCAGTTCTTC
CDR3: CASSTTPGTGDNEQFF
size: many
D: TRBD1
J: TRBJ2-1
V: TRBV11-3

DNA: TGTGCCAGCAGTTCGCTGGGCACTGAAGCTTTCTTT
CDR3: CASSSLGTEAFF
size: many
D: -
J: TRBJ1-1
V: TRBV12-3/TRBV12-4

DNA: TGTGCCAGCAGTCCGCTGATCCGCTTGACAGGTAGCTCCTATAATTCACCCCTCCACTTT
CDR3: CASSPLIRLTGSSYNSPLHF
size: -
D: -
J: TRBJ1-6
V: TRBV12-3/TRBV12-4

DNA: TGCGCCAGCAGCCAAGTTGGGGGGCAAGAGACCCAGTACTTC
CDR3: CASSQVGGQETQYF
size: many
D: -
J: TRBJ2-5
V: TRBV4-1